Following are 23 T cell receptor beta chains from one sample sequenced in a study of T cell responses to AZD1222 COVID-19 vaccine. Sequenced by immunoSEQ multiplex PCR; TCRdb stores in-frame clones only, minus some. The data hold about 120,000 clones, with approximately 85% observed a single time. The sequencing used peripheral blood, collected on day 0 of AZD1222 vaccination. These TCRs come from an adult in good health.

The genes are TRBV30 and TRBJ1-1; D uncertain. This CDR3 comprises 14 residues. The germline V gene has CDR1 GTSNPN and CDR2 SVGIG (reference sequence). The V end lost 3 bases, the J end lost 6 bases, and 17 bases lay between the germline ends. DNA of the CDR3: TGTGCCTGGAGGGAAGATACTTCCGGACCTGAAGCTTTCTTT. Translated: CAWREDTSGPEAFF. Full variable domain (missing parts from reference TRBV30 and TRBJ1-1): SQTIHQWPATLVQPVGSPLSLECTVEGTSNPNLYWYRQAAGRGLQLLFYSVGIGQISSEVPQNLSASRPQDRQFILSSKKLLLSDSGFYLCAWREDTSGPEAFFGQGTRLTVV.

The chain couples TRBV7-2 to TRBJ2-3, with a tentative D call TRBD1 (7 bases). Trimming took 1 base from V and 4 from J, leaving 12 bases between them. The CDR3 extends over 15 amino acids. Germline assignment: CDR1 SGHTA and CDR2 FQGNSA. Here the CDR3 DNA reads TGTGCCAGCAGCTTAGGTCAGGGGGGCGCAGATACGCAGTATTTT. Residues: CASSLGQGGADTQYF.

The chain couples TRBV28 to TRBJ2-1, with 10 positions matching TRBD2. The CDR3 length is 17 residues. Germline V gives CDR1 MDHEN, CDR2 SYDVKM. V lost 5 bases, J lost 7 bases, and 14 bases stayed unmatched. CDR3 residues: CASSPHRGSGGRNEQFF. CDR3 nucleotide sequence: TGTGCCAGCAGTCCCCACCGGGGTAGCGGGGGGCGGAATGAGCAGTTCTTC.

The chain combines TRBV7-9 with TRBJ2-7; D is undetermined. The CDR3 runs 12 residues. CDR1 is SEHNR and CDR2 is FQNEAQ in the germline V gene (reference sequence). Between the trimmed V and J ends, which lost 5 bases and 6 bases, there was a span of 11 bases. The CDR3 spells CASSPIVGEQYF. Written as DNA, the CDR3 is TGTGCCAGCAGCCCAATCGTCGGCGAGCAGTACTTC. Combining the CDR3 with reference TRBV7-9 and TRBJ2-7 gives the whole variable domain DTGVSQNPRHKITKRGQNVTFRCDPISEHNRLYWYRQTLGQGPEFLTYFQNEAQLEKSRLLSDRFSAERPKGSFSTLEIQRTEQGDSAMYLCASSPIVGEQYFGPGTRLTVT.

This chain connects TRBV18 to TRBJ2-1; 8 bases line up with TRBD1. Trimming took 0 bases from V and 7 from J; bases not matched to a gene: 14. The CDR3 spans 18 residues. Germline CDR1 and CDR2: KGHSH and LQKENI. In nucleotides, the CDR3 is TGTGCCAGCTCACCACCTTGGGGGCAGGGGGCTTCGGAGAATGAGCAGTTCTTC. This gives the protein CASSPPWGQGASENEQFF. The full variable domain, rest sourced from reference TRBV18 and TRBJ2-1, is NAGVMQNPRHLVRRRGQEARLRCSPMKGHSHVYWYRQLPEEGLKFMVYLQKENIIDESGMPKERFSAEFPKEGPSILRIQQVVRGDSAAYFCASSPPWGQGASENEQFFGPGTRLTVL.

The chain recombines TRBV12-3 or TRBV12-4 with TRBJ2-1; tentative D call: TRBD1 (5 bases). Trimming cost V 1 base and J 8 bases, with 6 bases left between them. CDR3 size: 12 residues. This chain's CDR3 is CASSLGGDEQFF. In DNA form, the CDR3 reads TGTGCCAGCAGTTTAGGGGGCGATGAGCAGTTCTTC.

The chain uses TRBV6-1 and TRBJ2-7; TRBD1 matches 8 bases. V trimming: 4 bases; J trimming: 5 bases; junction bases outside the gene matches: 13. The CDR3 is made up of 16 amino acids. Germline V CDR1 and CDR2: MNHNS, SASEGT. The CDR3 region has the DNA TGTGCCAGCAGTGGCTTCCAGACAGGGGACGAGGACGAGCAGTACTTC. It translates to CASSGFQTGDEDEQYF.

The chain is built from TRBV15 and TRBJ2-7; D is ambiguous. CDR1 LNHNV and CDR2 YYDKDF come from the germline V gene (reference sequence). The CDR3 has 15 residues. Trimming took off 0 bases at V and 6 bases at J, with 15 bases between the two ends. CDR3 coding DNA: TGTGCCACCAGCAGAGATTGGCCATTTCCCCCCGAGCAGTACTTC. Protein product: CATSRDWPFPPEQYF.

The chain has TRBV6-5 and TRBJ2-7; D not certain. Germline V gene data show CDR1 as MNHEY and CDR2 as SVGAGI. V was pared by 6 bases and J by 3 bases, with 12 bases between. There are 13 residues in the CDR3. The CDR3 spells CASSYLDGYEQYF. CDR3 nucleotides: TGTGCCAGCAGCTATCTGGACGGCTACGAGCAGTACTTC.

This sequence joins TRBV2 and TRBJ1-2; D ambiguous. Germline loops: CDR1 SNHLY, CDR2 FYNNEI. The CDR3 consists of 12 residues. V dropped 4 bases and J dropped 7 bases, with 10 bases sitting between them. CDR3 residues: CASSGGFSGYTF. DNA for the CDR3: TGTGCCAGCAGTGGAGGGTTCAGTGGCTACACCTTC.

The genes are TRBV19 and TRBJ1-5; D is unclear. Trimming removed 3 bases from V and 8 bases from J, with 11 bases in between. Germline-derived CDR1 and CDR2 are LNHDA and SQIVND (reference sequence). There are 13 residues in the CDR3. DNA of the CDR3: TGTGCCAGTAGTATTCGGGCGTCAGAGCCCCAGCATTTT. Encoded protein: CASSIRASEPQHF.

The V call is TRBV19, the J call TRBJ1-1; D ambiguous. The length of the CDR3 is 14 residues. V lost 7 bases and J 3 bases, leaving 15 bases between the germline ends. Per germline, CDR1 LNHDA and CDR2 SQIVND (reference sequence). In nucleotides, the CDR3 is TGTGCCAGTATCACTGGACCCGGCGACACTGAAGCTTTCTTT. It encodes CASITGPGDTEAFF.

This rearrangement joins TRBV7-3 to TRBJ2-1; D is perhaps TRBD1 (6 bases). In germline, CDR1 is SGHTA, CDR2 FQGTGA. CDR3 size: 13 residues. Trimming took 4 bases from V and 7 from J, leaving 11 bases between them. CDR3 loop: CASSSQGKNEQFF. CDR3 coding DNA: TGTGCCAGCAGCTCACAGGGTAAAAATGAGCAGTTCTTC.

This clone was detected once. V and J are TRBV6-5 and TRBJ2-1; 9 bases map to TRBD1. The V gene end was trimmed by 0 bases and the J gene end by 3 bases; junction bases not matched to a gene: 0. The CDR3 is made up of 15 amino acids. The V gene's germline CDR1 is MNHEY and CDR2 SVGAGI. CDR3 region: CASSYSGQGYNEQFF. CDR3 bases: TGTGCCAGCAGTTACTCGGGACAGGGCTACAATGAGCAGTTCTTC.

The chain employs TRBV7-2 and TRBJ2-6; D perhaps matches TRBD1 (6 bases). CDR3 length: 15 residues. Trimming pared 5 bases from V and 8 bases from J, leaving 16 bases between. In germline, CDR1 is SGHTA, CDR2 FQGNSA. The CDR3: CASSVQGRATNVLTF. Written as DNA, the CDR3 is TGTGCCAGCAGCGTACAGGGTAGGGCGACCAACGTCCTGACTTTC.

The CDR3 region has the DNA TGTGCCAGTAGTATAGCAGTTACAGATACGCAGTATTTT. This translates into CASSIAVTDTQYF. V gene TRBV19 combines with J gene TRBJ2-3; D unclear. Germline CDR1 and CDR2: LNHDA and SQIVND (reference sequence). V lost 1 base to trimming and J lost 3 bases, with 5 bases between them. The CDR3 length is 13 residues.

The V call is TRBV19, the J call TRBJ2-5; the D gene is possibly TRBD2 (6 bases). The V gene lost 5 bases and the J gene lost 5 bases, with 18 bases spanning the gap. Germline V lookup: CDR1 LNHDA, CDR2 SQIVND (reference sequence). The CDR3 loop spans 15 amino acids. CDR3 in DNA: TGTGCCAGTAGTCCGCCGGGACTGCGGCTGGAGACCCAGTACTTC. Translated: CASSPPGLRLETQYF.

This chain links TRBV7-9 with TRBJ2-7; no clear D. CDR3 length: 12 amino acids. Germline V gene sequence: CDR1 SEHNR, CDR2 FQNEAQ (reference sequence). Trimming took 4 bases from V and 5 from J, leaving 9 bases between them. The CDR3 DNA follows: TGTGCCAGCAGCTACCGTATCGACGAGCAGTACTTC. Protein: CASSYRIDEQYF.

The rearrangement joins TRBV5-1 to TRBJ1-5, with TRBD1 identical over 7 bases. Unmatched junction bases numbered 7, after V lost 4 bases and J lost 6 bases. Per germline, CDR1 SGHRS and CDR2 YFSETQ. This CDR3 comprises 14 residues. In nucleotides, the CDR3 is TGCGCCAGCAGCCCTGGGACAGTAGGTCAGCCCCAGCATTTT. This gives the protein CASSPGTVGQPQHF. Variable domain in full (rest from reference TRBV5-1 and TRBJ1-5): KAGVTQTPRYLIKTRGQQVTLSCSPISGHRSVSWYQQTPGQGLQFLFEYFSETQRNKGNFPGRFSGRQFSNSRSEMNVSTLELGDSALYLCASSPGTVGQPQHFGDGTRLSIL.

V usage is TRBV19 and J usage is TRBJ1-5; a possible D gene is TRBD1 (6 bases). The V end was cut by 8 bases, the J end by 4 bases, with 9 bases between. The CDR3 runs to 12 residues. From germline, CDR1 is LNHDA and CDR2 SQIVND (reference sequence). Written as DNA, the CDR3 is TGTGCCAGTGGACAGATTAATCAGCCCCAGCATTTT. Amino acids: CASGQINQPQHF.

In this sample, this clone turned up once. The chain recombines TRBV27 with TRBJ2-1; 9 nucleotides match TRBD1. V lost 5 bases, J lost 8 bases, and 10 bases stayed unmatched. The CDR3 length is 15 residues. Per germline, CDR1 MNHEY and CDR2 SMNVEV (reference sequence). The chain's CDR3 is CASSLTGGMGDEQFF. Here the CDR3 DNA reads TGTGCCAGCAGTCTCACAGGGGGCATGGGTGATGAGCAGTTCTTC.

The V and J genes are TRBV27 and TRBJ1-5; possibly TRBD1 for D (5 bases). This CDR3 region has 15 residues. With 0 bases removed from V and 0 bases from J, the gap between germline ends came to 6 bases. Germline V gene lookup returns CDR1 MNHEY and CDR2 SMNVEV (reference sequence). CDR3 loop: CASSLSGDSNQPQHF. In nucleotides, the CDR3 is TGTGCCAGCAGTTTATCAGGGGATAGCAATCAGCCCCAGCATTTT.

The chain is built from TRBV11-3 and TRBJ1-2, with D unresolved. V dropped 5 bases and J dropped 8 bases, with 15 bases sitting between them. This CDR3 has 13 amino acids. Germline CDR1 SGHNT, CDR2 YENEEA. CDR3 sequence: CASSPRNGRGYTF. The CDR3 nucleotides read TGTGCCAGCAGCCCGCGGAATGGGCGCGGCTACACCTTC. The whole variable domain, filled in from reference TRBV11-3 and TRBJ1-2, reads EAGVVQSPRYKIIEKKQPVAFWCNPISGHNTLYWYLQNLGQGPELLIRYENEEAVDDSQLPKDRFSAERLKGVDSTLKIQPAELGDSAVYLCASSPRNGRGYTFGSGTRLTVV.